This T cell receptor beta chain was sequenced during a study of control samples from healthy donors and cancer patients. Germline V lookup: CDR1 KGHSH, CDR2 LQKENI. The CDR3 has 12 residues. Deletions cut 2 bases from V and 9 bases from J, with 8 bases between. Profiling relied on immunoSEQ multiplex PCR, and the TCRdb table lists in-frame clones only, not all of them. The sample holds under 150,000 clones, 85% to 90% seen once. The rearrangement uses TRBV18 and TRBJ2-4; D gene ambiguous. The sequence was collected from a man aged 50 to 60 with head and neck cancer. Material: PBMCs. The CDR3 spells CASSPGLGIQYF. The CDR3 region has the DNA TGTGCCAGCTCACCAGGGCTGGGCATTCAGTACTTC.